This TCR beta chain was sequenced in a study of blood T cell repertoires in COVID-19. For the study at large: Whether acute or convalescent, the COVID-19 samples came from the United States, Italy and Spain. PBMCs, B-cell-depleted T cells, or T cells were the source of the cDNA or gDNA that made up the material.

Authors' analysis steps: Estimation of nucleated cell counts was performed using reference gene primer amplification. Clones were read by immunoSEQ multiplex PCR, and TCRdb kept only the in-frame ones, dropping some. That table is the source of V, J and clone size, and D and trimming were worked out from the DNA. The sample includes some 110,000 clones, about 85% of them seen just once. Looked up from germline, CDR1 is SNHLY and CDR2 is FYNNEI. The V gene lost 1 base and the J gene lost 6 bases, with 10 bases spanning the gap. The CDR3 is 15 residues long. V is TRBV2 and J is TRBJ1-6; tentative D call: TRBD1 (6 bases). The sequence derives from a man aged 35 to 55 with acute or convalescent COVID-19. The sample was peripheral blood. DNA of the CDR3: TGTGCCAGCAGTGAAGTGGGGGGGCCTAATTCACCCCTCCACTTT. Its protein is CASSEVGGPNSPLHF.